This T cell receptor beta chain was sequenced for a study of shared clonotypes between healthy human individuals. Method: immunoSEQ multiplex PCR; TCRdb's copy keeps in-frame clones and lacks some. The sample includes some 1 million clones, approximately 70% of them seen just once. The sequence came from a man between 18 and 29 years old in good health. Input material: memory CD4+ T cells sorted from blood. Subset indicated: CD45RA-negative fraction.

In DNA, the CDR3 is TGTGCCAGCAGTAAGAACAGGGGGCCGGAAGAGACCCAGTACTTC. Translation: CASSKNRGPEETQYF. The chain joins TRBV2 to TRBJ2-5; TRBD1 matches 9 bases. From germline, CDR1 is SNHLY and CDR2 FYNNEI. The trim removed 5 bases at V and 3 bases at J, leaving 7 bases unmatched. This CDR3 has 15 residues.